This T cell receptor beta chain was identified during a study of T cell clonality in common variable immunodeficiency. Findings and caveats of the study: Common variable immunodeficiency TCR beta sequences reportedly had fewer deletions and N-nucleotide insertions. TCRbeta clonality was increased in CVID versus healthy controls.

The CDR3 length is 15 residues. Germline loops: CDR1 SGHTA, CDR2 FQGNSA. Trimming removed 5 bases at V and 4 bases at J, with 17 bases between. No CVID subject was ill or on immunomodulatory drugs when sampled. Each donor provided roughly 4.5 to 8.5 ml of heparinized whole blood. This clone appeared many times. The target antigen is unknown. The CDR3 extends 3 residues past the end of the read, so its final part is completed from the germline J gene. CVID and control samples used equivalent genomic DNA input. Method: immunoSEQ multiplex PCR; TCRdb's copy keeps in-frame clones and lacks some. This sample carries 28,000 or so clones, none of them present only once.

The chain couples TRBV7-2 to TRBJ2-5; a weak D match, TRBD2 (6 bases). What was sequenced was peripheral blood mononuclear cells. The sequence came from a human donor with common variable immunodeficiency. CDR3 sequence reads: CASSPSAGFGETQYF. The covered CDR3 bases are TGTGCCAGCAGCCCCTCGGCGGGGTTTGGAGAGACC.